This T cell receptor beta chain was sequenced for a study of blood T cell repertoires in COVID-19. Looking at the study overall: The cDNA or gDNA used as material had been derived from T cells, B-cell-depleted T cells, or PBMCs.

TCRdb's copy holds only in-frame clones and misses some; the assay was immunoSEQ multiplex PCR. The repertoire holds around 250,000 clones, with about 80% as singletons. The CDR3 extends over 16 amino acids. The V and J ends lost 6 bases and 4 bases, in that order; junction bases with no gene match: 13. Germline V gene lookup returns CDR1 SGHTA and CDR2 FQGNSA. This rearrangement joins TRBV7-2 to TRBJ1-2; TRBD1 aligns across 8 bases. The receptor comes from a woman of 80 years or more with acute or convalescent COVID-19. Sequencing was done on a sample of peripheral blood. The CDR3, as DNA: TGTGCCAGCAGTACAACTCAGGGGGCTTCCCGCTATGGCTACACCTTC. This encodes CASSTTQGASRYGYTF.